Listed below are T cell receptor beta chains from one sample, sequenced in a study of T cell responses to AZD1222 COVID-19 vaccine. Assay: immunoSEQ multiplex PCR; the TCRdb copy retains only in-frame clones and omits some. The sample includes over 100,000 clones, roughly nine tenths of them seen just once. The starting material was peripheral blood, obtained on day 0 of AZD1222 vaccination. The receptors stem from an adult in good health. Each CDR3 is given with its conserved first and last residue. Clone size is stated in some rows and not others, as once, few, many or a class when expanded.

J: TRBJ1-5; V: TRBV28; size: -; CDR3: CASSGRGGNQPQHF
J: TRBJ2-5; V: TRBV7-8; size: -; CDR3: CASSLAPGLFQETQYF
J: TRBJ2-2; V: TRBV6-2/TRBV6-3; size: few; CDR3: CASSRRRTSGGETGELFF
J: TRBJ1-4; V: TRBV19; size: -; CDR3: CASSVAGLRDGEKLFF
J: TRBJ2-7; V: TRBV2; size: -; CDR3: CASNGDRTYEQYF
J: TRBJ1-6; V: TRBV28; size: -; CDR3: CASSNPNSPLHF
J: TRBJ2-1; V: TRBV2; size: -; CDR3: CASSADRGRGGEQFF
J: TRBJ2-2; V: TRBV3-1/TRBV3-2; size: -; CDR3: CASSPGIELAVEKGELFF
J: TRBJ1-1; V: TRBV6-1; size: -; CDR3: CASSEGDSLRTAFF
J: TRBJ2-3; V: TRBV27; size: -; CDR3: CASSPTGTSGTDTQYF
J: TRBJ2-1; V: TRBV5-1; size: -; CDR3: CASSTGTQNNEQFF
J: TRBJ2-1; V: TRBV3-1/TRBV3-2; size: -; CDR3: CASSHTRFDEQFF
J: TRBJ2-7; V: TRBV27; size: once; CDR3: CASSLFPSGDYEQYF
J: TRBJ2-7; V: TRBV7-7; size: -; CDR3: CARETTGTRGLRIYEQYF
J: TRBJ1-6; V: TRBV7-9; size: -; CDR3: CASSLAWATGNNSPLHF
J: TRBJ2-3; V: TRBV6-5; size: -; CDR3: CASMRTGVTDTQYF
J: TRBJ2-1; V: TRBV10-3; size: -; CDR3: CAISEWREGSYNEQFF
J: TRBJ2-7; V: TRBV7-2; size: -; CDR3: CASSQGRTGRDMGQYF
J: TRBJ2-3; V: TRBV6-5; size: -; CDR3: CASTTRQGRADTQYF
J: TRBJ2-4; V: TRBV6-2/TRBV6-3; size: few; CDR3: CASSFQGAGVNIQYF
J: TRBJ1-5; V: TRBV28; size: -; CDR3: CASSLFNQPQHF
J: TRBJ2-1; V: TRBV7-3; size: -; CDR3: CASSLTRGGYNEQFF
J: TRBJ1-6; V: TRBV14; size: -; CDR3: CASSRGTVNSPLHF
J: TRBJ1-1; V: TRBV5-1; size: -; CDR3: CASSRKTGGMNTEAFF
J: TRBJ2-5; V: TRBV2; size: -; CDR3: CASTLQETQYF
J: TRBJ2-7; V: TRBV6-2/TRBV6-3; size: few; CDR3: CASSYYYSYEQYF
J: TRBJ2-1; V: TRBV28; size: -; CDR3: CASRQGQGISNEQFF
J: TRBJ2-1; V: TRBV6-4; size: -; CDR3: CASSDGVGSYNEQFF
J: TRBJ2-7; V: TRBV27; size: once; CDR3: CASSSPRGGSYEQYF
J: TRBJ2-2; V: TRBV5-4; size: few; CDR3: CASSFGGRASVGELFF
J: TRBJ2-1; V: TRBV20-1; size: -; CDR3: CSASRSPNEQFF
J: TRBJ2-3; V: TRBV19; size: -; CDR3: CASSTGTDTQYF
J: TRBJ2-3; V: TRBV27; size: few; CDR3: CASSTTPILRGTDTQYF
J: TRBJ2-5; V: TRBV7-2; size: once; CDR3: CASSLLGETQYF
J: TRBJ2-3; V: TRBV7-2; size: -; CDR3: CASSLIPGLAGPQSDTQYF